This T cell receptor beta chain was recovered during a study of T cells in Graves' hyperthyroidism and ophthalmopathy. Study-wide results and limits: Ophthalmopathy was identified by the model a median about seven months ahead of onset.

The CDR3 consists of 15 residues. Trimming pared 4 bases from V and 4 bases from J, leaving 13 bases between. Looked up from germline, CDR1 is MNHNS and CDR2 is SASEGT. The authors obtained PBMCs from around 11 ml of fresh peripheral blood. RNA transcripts served as the template for amplifying TCR beta CDR3 regions. An initial round of RT-PCR targeting the TCR CDR3 relied on the HTBI primer set. From the multiplex PCR reads, TCRdb called clonotypes with MiXCR, one entry per CDR3 protein. The sample lists about 420,000 distinct CDR3 sequences; more than 15% were seen once. This clonotype has ten or more counts. The antigen is not known.

The chain has TRBV6-1 and TRBJ1-4; D perhaps matches TRBD1 (5 bases). The sample comprised blood. The sequence came from a woman younger than 30 with Graves' hyperthyroidism. The DNA for the CDR3 is TGTGCCAGCAGTGTTCGACCGAGGGGTAATGAAAAACTGTTTTTT. Residues: CASSVRPRGNEKLFF.